One sample yielded the 28 T cell receptor beta chains listed below, sequenced in a study of blood T cell repertoires in COVID-19 (dated by TCRdb to between 2020 and 2021). Library creation used the immunoSEQ multiplex PCR assay. TCRdb provides this immuneACCESS table in a form limited to in-frame rearrangements. Some clones are lacking; in checked studies, under half of them reflect an unresolved V gene, and why the rest are absent is not known. The sample table contains approximately 270,000 clones; only one count was recorded for approximately 88% of them. About 5.9% of the sample goes to the ten largest clones. The sequenced sample was peripheral blood. These TCRs come from a woman aged 25 to 39 with COVID-19, enrolled during active disease.

The V gene is TRBV5-1, the J gene TRBJ1-1, with D possibly TRBD1 on 5 matching bases. This CDR3 region has 13 residues. The V end lost 7 bases, the J end lost 0 bases, and 10 bases lay between the germline ends. Germline V gene sequence: CDR1 SGHRS, CDR2 YFSETQ. The CDR3 reads CASPRQMNTEAFF. The CDR3 bases are TGCGCCAGCCCAAGACAGATGAACACTGAAGCTTTCTTT. Supplemented by reference TRBV5-1 and TRBJ1-1, the full variable domain reads KAGVTQTPRYLIKTRGQQVTLSCSPISGHRSVSWYQQTPGQGLQFLFEYFSETQRNKGNFPGRFSGRQFSNSRSEMNVSTLELGDSALYLCASPRQMNTEAFFGQGTRLTVV.

This clone was observed once. The V call is TRBV6-2 or TRBV6-3, the J call TRBJ1-1, with 8 bases matching TRBD1. The CDR3 runs to 13 residues. Trimming at V came to 2 bases and at J to 8 bases, leaving 4 bases not matched to a gene. CDR1 is MNHEY, CDR2 SVGEGT, per germline. The CDR3 loop reads CASSYGTGLEAFF. CDR3 nucleotides: TGTGCCAGCAGTTACGGGACAGGCTTAGAAGCTTTCTTT.

This clone was detected once. V and J are TRBV27 and TRBJ2-3; 10 positions agree with TRBD2. V lost 7 bases to trimming and J lost 12 bases; unmatched junction nucleotides: 19. Germline V gene data show CDR1 as MNHEY and CDR2 as SMNVEV (reference sequence). The CDR3 runs to 16 residues. As DNA, the CDR3 is TGTGCCAGCATCGGTTCACCGGGACTAGCGTTAAAGGATCAGTATTTT. It is translated as CASIGSPGLALKDQYF.

The gene calls are TRBV28 and TRBJ1-1, with D uncertain. The CDR3 consists of 14 residues. V shed 8 bases and J shed 8 bases, with 21 bases lying between them. Germline lookup yields CDR1 MDHEN and CDR2 SYDVKM. The DNA for the CDR3 is TGTGCCAGCTTAGCGGCGAGGGCGGCCTCGGAAGCTTTCTTT. This codes for CASLAARAASEAFF.

The rearrangement links TRBV6-1 to TRBJ1-6, with 9 bases matching TRBD1. Germline lookup yields CDR1 MNHNS and CDR2 SASEGT. This CDR3 has 16 amino acids. J gave up 9 bases and V 0 bases, and 6 bases lay outside the gene matches. The CDR3 region is CASSEAWTGVSSPLHF. DNA for the CDR3: TGTGCCAGCAGTGAAGCATGGACAGGGGTTTCTTCACCCCTCCACTTT.

The chain employs TRBV6-5 and TRBJ1-6; 8 bases agree with TRBD1. CDR1 is MNHEY and CDR2 is SVGAGI in the germline V gene. Trimming at V came to 5 bases and at J to 7 bases, leaving 4 bases not matched to a gene. CDR3 size: 14 residues. In DNA, the CDR3 is TGTGCCAGCAGTCGACAGGGGATGAATTCACCCCTCCACTTT. Protein product: CASSRQGMNSPLHF.

This clone was seen only a few times. This chain joins TRBV7-2 and TRBJ1-2, with D possibly being TRBD1 (6 bases). CDR1 and CDR2 from the germline V gene are SGHTA and FQGNSA. The CDR3 runs 12 residues. V dropped 1 base and J dropped 7 bases, with 7 bases sitting between them. CDR3 sequence reads: CASSLGGGGYTF. CDR3 nucleotide sequence: TGTGCCAGCAGCTTAGGAGGGGGTGGCTACACCTTC.

This rearrangement joins TRBV18 to TRBJ2-3, with D hard to call. The V and J ends lost 6 bases and 4 bases respectively, with 8 bases between them. Per the germline V gene, CDR1 is KGHSH and CDR2 is LQKENI. CDR3 length equals 12 residues. For the CDR3, the DNA is TGTGCCAGCTCCGTTGTCCCAGATACGCAGTATTTT. Protein product: CASSVVPDTQYF.

CDR3 in DNA: TGTGCCAGCAGTTACCGAGGCCTGGGGGCAAATCAGCCCCAGCATTTT. This gives the protein CASSYRGLGANQPQHF. The chain links TRBV6-2 or TRBV6-3 to TRBJ1-5, with TRBD1 as a possible D gene (6 bases). The CDR3 is made up of 16 amino acids. Looked up from germline, CDR1 is MNHEY and CDR2 is SVGEGT. V gave up 2 bases and J gave up 4 bases, with 15 bases separating them.

This rearrangement joins TRBV6-2 or TRBV6-3 to TRBJ2-7, with a tentative D call TRBD2 (6 bases). Trimming took off 6 bases at V and 5 bases at J, with 14 bases between the two ends. This CDR3 is built from 13 residues. CDR1 MNHEY and CDR2 SVGEGT come from the germline V gene. CDR3 sequence (DNA): TGTGCCAGCAGCCCCGGGGGTAGGGACGAGCAGTACGTC. Encoded protein: CASSPGGRDEQYV.

The chain employs TRBV10-2 and TRBJ2-2; 10 positions match TRBD2. This CDR3 spans 16 amino acids. Trimming at V came to 7 bases and at J to 5 bases, leaving 10 bases not matched to a gene. Germline V gene data show CDR1 as WSHSY and CDR2 as SAAADI. CDR3 protein: CASTLPSGSETGELFF. CDR3 DNA: TGCGCCAGCACCTTACCTAGCGGGAGTGAGACCGGGGAGCTGTTTTTT.

The chain has TRBV18 and TRBJ1-4; D perhaps matches TRBD1 (5 bases). The germline V and J ends were trimmed by 5 bases and 0 bases, with 13 bases remaining between them. The CDR3 length is 16 residues. Germline V gene sequence: CDR1 KGHSH, CDR2 LQKENI. This CDR3 is CASSAYQGPTNEKLFF. The CDR3 DNA follows: TGTGCCAGCTCAGCCTACCAGGGCCCAACTAATGAAAAACTGTTTTTT.

The V call is TRBV19, the J call TRBJ2-3; 9 nucleotides line up with TRBD1. This CDR3 region has 15 residues. V dropped 5 bases and J dropped 2; count of bases not matched to a gene: 5. CDR1 is LNHDA and CDR2 is SQIVND in the germline V gene (reference sequence). As DNA, the CDR3 is TGTGCCAGTAGTTCGGGACAGGGCTACACAGATACGCAGTATTTT. The encoded protein is CASSSGQGYTDTQYF.

The rearrangement links TRBV6-2 or TRBV6-3 to TRBJ2-1, with 7 bases identical to TRBD1. In germline, CDR1 is MNHEY, CDR2 SVGEGT. V gave up 5 bases and J gave up 7 bases; unmatched junction bases: 5. This CDR3 region has 13 residues. The CDR3 bases are TGTGCCAGCAGTCCCGACAGGGCTAATGAGCAGTTCTTC. It encodes CASSPDRANEQFF.

The chain has TRBV24-1 and TRBJ1-4; 8 bases are a match to TRBD1. Germline trimming cut 3 bases from V and 7 bases from J; bases unmatched to any gene: 9. Per the germline V gene, CDR1 is KGHDR and CDR2 is SFDVKD. The CDR3 spans 16 residues. In DNA form, the CDR3 reads TGTGCCACCAGTGATCCCCCAGGGGGCGGCCGTGAAAAACTGTTTTTT. Translating gives CATSDPPGGGREKLFF.

Only one count was recorded for this clone. J is TRBJ1-6 and V is TRBV9, with D possibly matching TRBD1 (5 bases). The CDR3 has 13 amino acids. The germline V gene has CDR1 SGDLS and CDR2 YYNGEE. Trimming pared 5 bases from V and 7 bases from J, leaving 10 bases between. Written as DNA, the CDR3 is TGTGCCAGCAGAACCGACAGCAATTCACCCCTCCACTTT. Its protein product is CASRTDSNSPLHF.

The V call is TRBV28, the J call TRBJ2-3; 9 bases fit TRBD2. J was trimmed by 7 bases and V by 5 bases; bases with no gene match: 13. This CDR3 spans 16 amino acids. CDR1 MDHEN and CDR2 SYDVKM come from the germline V gene. The CDR3 region is CASSAPGRGGLHTQYF. As DNA, the CDR3 is TGTGCCAGCAGTGCCCCGGGGCGGGGGGGACTACATACGCAGTATTTT.

The chain combines TRBV7-9 with TRBJ1-2; no clear D. The CDR3 loop spans 13 amino acids. CDR1 and CDR2 (germline): SEHNR, FQNEAQ (reference sequence). Trimming took off 3 bases at V and 3 bases at J, with 8 bases between the two ends. The DNA of the CDR3 is TGTGCCAGCAGCTTCGAGGTCCACTATGGCTACACCTTC. This encodes CASSFEVHYGYTF.

V gene TRBV4-1 combines with J gene TRBJ2-1, with 8 bases aligning to TRBD2. CDR1 and CDR2 (germline): MGHRA, YSYEKL. This CDR3 is 16 amino acids long. J was trimmed by 3 bases and V by 5 bases; bases with no gene match: 9. The CDR3 coding sequence is TGCGCCAGCAGCGATCATCAGCGGGGGAGCTACAATGAGCAGTTCTTC. Translation gives CASSDHQRGSYNEQFF.

This clone appeared once. The chain combines TRBV10-2 with TRBJ2-7, with 9 positions matching TRBD2. CDR3 length equals 14 residues. Germline lookup yields CDR1 WSHSY and CDR2 SAAADI. V gave up 6 bases and J gave up 0 bases; unmatched junction bases: 3. CDR3 in amino acids: CASRAGGPSYEQYF. CDR3 bases: TGCGCCAGCAGAGCGGGGGGCCCCTCCTACGAGCAGTACTTC.

This rearrangement joins TRBV11-2 to TRBJ1-6, with D tentatively TRBD1 (5 bases). V lost 5 bases, J lost 8 bases, and 19 bases lay in between. This CDR3 is built from 16 residues. Germline lookup yields CDR1 SGHAT and CDR2 FQNNGV. Here the CDR3 reads CASSPTDTQGYSPLHF. CDR3 nucleotides: TGTGCCAGCAGCCCCACGGACACTCAAGGTTATTCACCCCTCCACTTT. Full variable domain (rest looked up from reference TRBV11-2 and TRBJ1-6): EAGVAQSPRYKIIEKRQSVAFWCNPISGHATLYWYQQILGQGPKLLIQFQNNGVVDDSQLPKDRFSAERLKGVDSTLKIQPAKLEDSAVYLCASSPTDTQGYSPLHFGNGTRLTVT.

The chain uses TRBV2 and TRBJ1-1, with D possibly TRBD1 on 5 matching bases. The V and J ends lost 2 bases and 4 bases respectively, with 14 bases between them. The CDR3 length is 15 residues. The germline V gene has CDR1 SNHLY and CDR2 FYNNEI. The CDR3 DNA sequence: TGTGCCAGCAGTGAATACAGGACGGGGGGCACTGAAGCTTTCTTT. As protein: CASSEYRTGGTEAFF.

V and J are TRBV3-1 (or the pseudogene TRBV3-2) and TRBJ2-3; 8 nucleotides line up with TRBD2. With V trimmed by 0 bases and J by 6 bases, 11 bases remained unmatched. This CDR3 is built from 17 residues. Germline CDR1 reads LGHDT; CDR2 reads YNNKEL (reference sequence). This chain's CDR3 is CASSQEGAGEPSDTQYF. In DNA form, the CDR3 reads TGTGCCAGCAGCCAAGAAGGAGCGGGAGAGCCATCGGATACGCAGTATTTT.

This clone was seen more than once but under ten times. V gene TRBV11-3 combines with J gene TRBJ2-1, with TRBD2 identical over 11 bases. The V gene's germline CDR1 is SGHNT and CDR2 YENEEA. CDR3 length: 17 amino acids. V lost 0 bases and J lost 7; bases outside the gene matches: 8. CDR3 amino acids: CASSLDSRASGGNEQFF. In DNA, the CDR3 is TGTGCCAGCAGCTTAGATTCGAGGGCTAGCGGGGGGAATGAGCAGTTCTTC.

The V and J genes are TRBV5-1 and TRBJ1-2; the D gene is possibly TRBD1 (6 bases). V dropped 4 bases and J dropped 8 bases, with 12 bases sitting between them. Germline CDR1 and CDR2: SGHRS and YFSETQ. The CDR3 has 12 amino acids. The CDR3 protein is CASSNNRDGYTF. CDR3 DNA sequence: TGCGCCAGCAGCAATAACAGGGACGGCTACACCTTC.

The chain is built from TRBV24-1 and TRBJ1-5, with D perhaps TRBD1 (6 bases). CDR1 is KGHDR and CDR2 is SFDVKD in the germline V gene. V was trimmed by 4 bases and J by 11 bases, leaving 26 bases between them. The CDR3 consists of 17 residues. The CDR3 DNA reads as TGTGCCACCAGTGAGTCGGGACACGGGAATTTTAGGTCAGCCCAGCATTTT. It translates to CATSESGHGNFRSAQHF.

V is TRBV20-1 and J is TRBJ2-7; 11 bases align to TRBD1. This CDR3 comprises 16 residues. Germline trimming cut 3 bases from V and 1 base from J; bases unmatched to any gene: 8. Germline CDR1 reads DFQATT; CDR2 reads SNEGSKA (reference sequence). This CDR3 is CSASGGRDRGSYEQYF. Written as DNA, the CDR3 is TGCAGTGCTAGTGGAGGCCGGGACAGGGGGTCCTACGAGCAGTACTTC.

The chain joins TRBV6-5 to TRBJ1-3; D is possibly TRBD1 (5 bases). V lost 0 bases, J lost 9 bases, and 12 bases lay in between. The CDR3 has 14 residues. The germline V gene has CDR1 MNHEY and CDR2 SVGAGI. The CDR3 sequence is CASSYSPSGGTIYF. The CDR3 DNA reads as TGTGCCAGCAGTTACTCCCCCAGCGGGGGCACCATATATTTT.